This TCR beta chain was sequenced for a study of T cells of healthy individuals. TCRdb used MiXCR to reprocess the 5' RACE reads, holding one entry per CDR3 protein. Of some 85,000 distinct CDR3 sequences detected, 4% to 5.5% appear once; the ten largest clones hold roughly 7.5%. This CDR3 region has 14 residues. V lost 8 bases and J lost 2; bases outside the gene matches: 6. Germline lookup yields CDR1 MNHEY and CDR2 SVGAGI. The rearrangement uses TRBV6-5 and TRBJ2-1, with 7 nucleotides matching TRBD2. This receptor was taken from a female donor in good health. For the CDR3, the DNA is TGTGCCAGCGCGGGGAGGGTGGCCTACAATGAGCAGTTCTTC. Encoded protein: CASAGRVAYNEQFF.